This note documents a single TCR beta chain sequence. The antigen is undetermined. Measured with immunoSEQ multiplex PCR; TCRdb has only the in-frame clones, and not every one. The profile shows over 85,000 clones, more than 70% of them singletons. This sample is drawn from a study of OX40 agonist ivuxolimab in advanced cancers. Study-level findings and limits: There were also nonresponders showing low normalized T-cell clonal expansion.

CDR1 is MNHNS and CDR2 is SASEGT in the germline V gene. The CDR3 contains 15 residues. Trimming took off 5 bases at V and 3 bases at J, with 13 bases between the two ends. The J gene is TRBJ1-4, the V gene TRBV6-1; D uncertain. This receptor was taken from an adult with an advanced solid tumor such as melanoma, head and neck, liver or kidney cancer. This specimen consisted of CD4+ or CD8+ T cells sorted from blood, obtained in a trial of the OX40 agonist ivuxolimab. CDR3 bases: TGTGCCAGCAGTTCCCGGGAGGGATCTAATGAAAAACTGTTTTTT. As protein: CASSSREGSNEKLFF.